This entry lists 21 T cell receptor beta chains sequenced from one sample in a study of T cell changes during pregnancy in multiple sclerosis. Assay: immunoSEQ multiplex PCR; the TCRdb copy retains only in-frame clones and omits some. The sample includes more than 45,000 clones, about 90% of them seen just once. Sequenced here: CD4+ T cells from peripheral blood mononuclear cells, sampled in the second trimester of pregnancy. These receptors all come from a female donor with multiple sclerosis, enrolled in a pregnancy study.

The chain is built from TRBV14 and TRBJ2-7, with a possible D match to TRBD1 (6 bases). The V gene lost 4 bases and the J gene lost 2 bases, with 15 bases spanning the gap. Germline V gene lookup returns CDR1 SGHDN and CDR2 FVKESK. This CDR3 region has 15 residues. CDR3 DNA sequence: TGTGCCAGCAGCCTCCAGACAGGACCTGCCTACGAGCAGTACTTC. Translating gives CASSLQTGPAYEQYF.

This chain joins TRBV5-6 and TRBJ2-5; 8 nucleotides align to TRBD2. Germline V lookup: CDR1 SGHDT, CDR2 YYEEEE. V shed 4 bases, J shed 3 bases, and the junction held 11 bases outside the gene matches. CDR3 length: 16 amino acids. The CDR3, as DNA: TGTGCCAGCAGCCTACGCGGGGGGCCGCAGGAAGAGACCCAGTACTTC. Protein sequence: CASSLRGGPQEETQYF.

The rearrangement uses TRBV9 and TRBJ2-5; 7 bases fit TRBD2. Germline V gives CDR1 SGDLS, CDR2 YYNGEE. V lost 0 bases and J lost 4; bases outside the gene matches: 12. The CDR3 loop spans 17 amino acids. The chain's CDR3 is CASSVGESGGIRETQYF. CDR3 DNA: TGTGCCAGCAGCGTAGGGGAATCGGGGGGTATTAGAGAGACCCAGTACTTC.

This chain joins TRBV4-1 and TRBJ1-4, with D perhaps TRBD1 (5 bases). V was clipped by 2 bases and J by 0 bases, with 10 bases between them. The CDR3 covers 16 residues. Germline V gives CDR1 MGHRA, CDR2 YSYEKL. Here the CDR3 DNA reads TGCGCCAGCAGCCAAATCCAGGGTTCAACTAATGAAAAACTGTTTTTT. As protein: CASSQIQGSTNEKLFF.

CDR3 in amino acids: CATAVDREHEQYF. As DNA, the CDR3 is TGCGCCACCGCCGTGGACAGGGAACACGAGCAGTACTTC. The rearrangement joins TRBV5-1 to TRBJ2-7; 8 bases are shared with TRBD1. CDR3 length: 13 residues. V lost 9 bases, J lost 5 bases, and 10 bases stayed unmatched. The germline CDR1 and CDR2 sequences are SGHRS and YFSETQ.

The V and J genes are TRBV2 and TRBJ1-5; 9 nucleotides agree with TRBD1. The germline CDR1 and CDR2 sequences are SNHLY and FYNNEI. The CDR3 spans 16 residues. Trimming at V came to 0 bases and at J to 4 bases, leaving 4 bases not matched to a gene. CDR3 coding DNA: TGTGCCAGCAGTGAAGCGCTTGACAGGGGGAATCAGCCCCAGCATTTT. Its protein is CASSEALDRGNQPQHF.

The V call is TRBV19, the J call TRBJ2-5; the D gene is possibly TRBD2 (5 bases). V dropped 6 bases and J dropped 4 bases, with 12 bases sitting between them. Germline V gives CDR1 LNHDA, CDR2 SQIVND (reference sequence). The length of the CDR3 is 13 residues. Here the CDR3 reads CASSLSGLETQYF. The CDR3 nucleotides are TGTGCCAGTAGCCTAAGCGGCCTAGAGACCCAGTACTTC.

The CDR3 region has the DNA TGTGCCAGCAGCTTGGAAAGTGCGGACAGGGTGCCCAATCAGCCCCAGCATTTT. Translating gives CASSLESADRVPNQPQHF. The V and J genes are TRBV5-5 and TRBJ1-5, with 8 bases fitting TRBD1. From germline, CDR1 is SGHKS and CDR2 YYEKEE (reference sequence). V lost 0 bases and J lost 3; bases outside the gene matches: 11. There are 18 residues in the CDR3.

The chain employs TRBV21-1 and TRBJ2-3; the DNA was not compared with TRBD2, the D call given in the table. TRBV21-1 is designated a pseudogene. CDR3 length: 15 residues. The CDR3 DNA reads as TGTGCCAGCAGCAAGGTGAGCGGGGGGGCAGATACGCAGTATTTT. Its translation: CASSKVSGGADTQYF.

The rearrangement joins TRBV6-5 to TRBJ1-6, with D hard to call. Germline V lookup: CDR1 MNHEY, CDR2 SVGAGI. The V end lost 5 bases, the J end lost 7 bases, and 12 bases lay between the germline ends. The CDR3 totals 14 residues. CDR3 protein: CASSLLIANSPLHF. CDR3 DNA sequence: TGTGCCAGCAGTCTACTGATTGCAAATTCACCCCTCCACTTT.

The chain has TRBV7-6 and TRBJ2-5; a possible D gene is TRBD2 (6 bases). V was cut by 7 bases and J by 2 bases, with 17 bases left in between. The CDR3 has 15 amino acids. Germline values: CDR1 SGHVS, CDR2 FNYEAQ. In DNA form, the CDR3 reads TGTGCCAGCAAGCAAGGGTGGGGGGAACAAGAGACCCAGTACTTC. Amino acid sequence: CASKQGWGEQETQYF.

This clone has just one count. CDR3 residues: CASSLVDTNTEAFF. In DNA form, the CDR3 reads TGTGCCAGCAGCTTAGTTGACACGAACACTGAAGCTTTCTTT. The gene calls are TRBV5-6 and TRBJ1-1, with D unclear. The CDR3 spans 14 residues. In germline, CDR1 is SGHDT, CDR2 YYEEEE. V was trimmed by 2 bases and J by 1 base, leaving 9 bases between them.

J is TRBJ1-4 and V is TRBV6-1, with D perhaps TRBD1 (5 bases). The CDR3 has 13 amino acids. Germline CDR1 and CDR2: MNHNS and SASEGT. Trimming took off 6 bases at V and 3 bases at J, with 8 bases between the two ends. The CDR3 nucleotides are TGTGCCAGCAGGTGGGGGGCTAATGAAAAACTGTTTTTT. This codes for CASRWGANEKLFF.

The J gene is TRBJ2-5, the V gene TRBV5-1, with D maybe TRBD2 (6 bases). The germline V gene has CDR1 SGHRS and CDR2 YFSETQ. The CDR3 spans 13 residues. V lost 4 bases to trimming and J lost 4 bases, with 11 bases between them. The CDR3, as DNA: TGCGCCAGCAGCACCCGACTAGTAGAGACCCAGTACTTC. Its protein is CASSTRLVETQYF.

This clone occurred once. CDR3 sequence reads: CASRMEIGPPPRAQYF. For the CDR3, the DNA is TGTGCCAGCAGGATGGAGATCGGGCCTCCACCCAGGGCCCAGTACTTC. The chain carries TRBV28 and TRBJ2-5, with D possibly TRBD1 on 5 matching bases. The CDR3 has 16 residues. Germline assignment: CDR1 MDHEN and CDR2 SYDVKM. Trimming removed 6 bases at V and 9 bases at J, with 26 bases between.

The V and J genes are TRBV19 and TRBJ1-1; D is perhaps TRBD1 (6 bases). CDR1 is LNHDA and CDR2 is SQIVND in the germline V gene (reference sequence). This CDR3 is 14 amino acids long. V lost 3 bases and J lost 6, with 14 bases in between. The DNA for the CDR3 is TGTGCCAGTAGTATGCTGTCAGGGGTCGCTGAAGCTTTCTTT. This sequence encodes CASSMLSGVAEAFF.

CDR3 DNA: TGTGCCAGCAGGAGGGGGGGCGGTCGTAGCACCGGGGAGCTGTTTTTT. Protein: CASRRGGGRSTGELFF. The chain recombines TRBV9 with TRBJ2-2; possibly TRBD2 for D (7 bases). Trimming pared 5 bases from V and 4 bases from J, leaving 18 bases between. The germline gives CDR1 SGDLS, CDR2 YYNGEE. This CDR3 is built from 16 residues.

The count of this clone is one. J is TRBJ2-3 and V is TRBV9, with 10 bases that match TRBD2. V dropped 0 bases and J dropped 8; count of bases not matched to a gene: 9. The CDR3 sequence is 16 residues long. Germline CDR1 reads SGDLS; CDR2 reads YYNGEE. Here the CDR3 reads CASSVAVSGGLGTQYF. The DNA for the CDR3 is TGTGCCAGCAGCGTAGCTGTTAGCGGGGGGCTCGGTACGCAGTATTTT.

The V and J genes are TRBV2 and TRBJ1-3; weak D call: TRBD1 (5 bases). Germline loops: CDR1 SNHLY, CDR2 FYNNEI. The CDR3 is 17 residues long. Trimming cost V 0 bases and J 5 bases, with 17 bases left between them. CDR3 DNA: TGTGCCAGCAGTGAAGCGGGGGGAGTAATCCGTCGAAACACCATATATTTT. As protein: CASSEAGGVIRRNTIYF.

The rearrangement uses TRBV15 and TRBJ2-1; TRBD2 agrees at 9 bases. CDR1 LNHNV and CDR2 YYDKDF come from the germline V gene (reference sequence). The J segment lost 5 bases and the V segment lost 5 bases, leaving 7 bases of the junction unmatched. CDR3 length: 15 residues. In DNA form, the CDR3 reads TGTGCCACCAGCTCTAGGGAGCGGGGGGACAATGAGCAGTTCTTC. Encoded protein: CATSSRERGDNEQFF.

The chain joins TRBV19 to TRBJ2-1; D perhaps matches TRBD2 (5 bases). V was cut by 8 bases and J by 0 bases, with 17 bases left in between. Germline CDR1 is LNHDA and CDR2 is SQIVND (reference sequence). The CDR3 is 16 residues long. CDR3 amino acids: CASESTTASSYNEQFF. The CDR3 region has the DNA TGTGCCAGTGAATCGACTACAGCCTCCTCCTACAATGAGCAGTTCTTC.